This TCR beta chain originates from a study of PD-L1 blockade in urothelial cancer. The protocol was immunoSEQ multiplex PCR, while the TCRdb copy is restricted to in-frame clones and leaves out a portion. Of 55,000 to 85,000 clones listed, around 83% are singletons. The CDR3 has 16 amino acids. After removal of 5 bases from V and 8 bases from J, the junction contained 7 bases not matched to a gene. Per the germline V gene, CDR1 is SGHTA and CDR2 is FQGTGA. Time point: pretreatment peripheral blood. The receptor's source is a woman in her 70s with urothelial cancer. Sequencing used PBMCs, obtained around atezolizumab (anti-PD-L1) treatment. This chain links TRBV7-3 with TRBJ2-1; 15 bases fit TRBD2. The CDR3: CASSATGLAGGDEQFF. CDR3 DNA sequence: TGTGCCAGCAGCGCCACCGGACTAGCGGGAGGGGATGAGCAGTTCTTC.